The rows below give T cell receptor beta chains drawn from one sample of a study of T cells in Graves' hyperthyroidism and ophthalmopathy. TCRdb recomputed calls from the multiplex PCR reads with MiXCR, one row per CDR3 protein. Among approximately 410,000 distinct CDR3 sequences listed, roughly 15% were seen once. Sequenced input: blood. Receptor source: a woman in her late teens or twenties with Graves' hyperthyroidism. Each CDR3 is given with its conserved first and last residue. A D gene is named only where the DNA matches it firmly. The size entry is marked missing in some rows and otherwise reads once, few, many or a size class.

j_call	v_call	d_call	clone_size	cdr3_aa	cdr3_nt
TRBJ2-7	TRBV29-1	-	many	CSVGGFGVHEQYF	TGCAGCGTTGGAGGGTTTGGGGTCCACGAGCAGTACTTC
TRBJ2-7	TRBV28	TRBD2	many	CACQWGGTYEQYF	TGTGCCTGTCAATGGGGGGGAACCTACGAGCAGTACTTC
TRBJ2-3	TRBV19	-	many	CASSIEDSSTDTQYF	TGTGCCAGTAGTATAGAAGACAGTAGCACAGATACGCAGTATTTT
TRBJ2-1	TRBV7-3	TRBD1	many	CASSRQGASYNEQFF	TGTGCCAGCAGCAGACAGGGGGCCTCCTACAATGAGCAGTTCTTC
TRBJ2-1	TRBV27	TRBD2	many	CASSSGLALINEQFF	TGTGCCAGCAGCTCGGGACTAGCGTTGATCAATGAGCAGTTCTTC
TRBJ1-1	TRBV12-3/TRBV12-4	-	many	CASSITWNTEAFF	TGTGCCAGCAGCATCACGTGGAACACTGAAGCTTTCTTT
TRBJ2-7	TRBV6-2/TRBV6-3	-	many	CASSYSSSQFYEQYF	TGTGCCAGCAGTTACTCGTCGAGTCAGTTCTACGAGCAGTACTTC
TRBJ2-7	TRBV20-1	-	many	CSASSPLRSYEQYF	TGCAGTGCTAGCTCTCCTCTACGCTCCTACGAGCAGTACTTC
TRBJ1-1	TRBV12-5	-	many	CASGPGPDTEAFF	TGTGCTAGTGGCCCTGGCCCGGACACTGAAGCTTTCTTT
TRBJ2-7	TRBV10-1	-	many	CASSESIVTAYEQYF	TGCGCCAGCAGTGAGTCGATAGTTACGGCCTACGAGCAGTACTTC
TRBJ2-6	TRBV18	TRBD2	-	CASSPPAASGNNGANVLTF	TGTGCCAGCTCACCACCGGCGGCTAGCGGGAACAATGGGGCCAACGTCCTGACTTTC
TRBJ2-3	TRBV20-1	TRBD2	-	CSARRGSVGDTQYF	TGCAGTGCTAGGCGCGGGAGTGTTGGAGATACGCAGTATTTT
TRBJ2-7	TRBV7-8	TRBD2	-	CASSLAPGLAGVYEQYF	TGTGCCAGCAGCTTAGCCCCGGGTCTAGCGGGAGTCTACGAGCAGTACTTC
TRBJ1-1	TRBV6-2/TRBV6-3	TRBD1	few	CASTQGGGTEAFF	TGTGCCAGCACCCAGGGGGGAGGTACTGAAGCTTTCTTT
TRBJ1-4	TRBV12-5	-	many	CASGPQGGGEKLFF	TGTGCTAGTGGTCCACAGGGAGGGGGTGAAAAACTGTTTTTT
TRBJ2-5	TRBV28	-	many	CASSFLWETQYF	TGTGCCAGCAGTTTCCTGTGGGAGACCCAGTACTTC
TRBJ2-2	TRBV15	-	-	CATSRDLGRTGELFF	TGTGCCACCAGCAGAGATTTGGGTCGGACCGGGGAGCTGTTTTTT
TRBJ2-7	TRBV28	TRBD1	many	CASRRQQGLSASYEQYF	TGTGCCAGCAGGAGGCAACAGGGGCTCTCTGCCTCCTACGAGCAGTACTTC
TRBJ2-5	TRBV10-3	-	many	CAIGEETQYF	TGTGCCATCGGGGAAGAGACCCAGTACTTC
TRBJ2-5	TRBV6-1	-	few	CASSEVLDSYGETQYF	TGTGCCAGCAGTGAAGTTCTGGACAGTTATGGAGAGACCCAGTACTTC
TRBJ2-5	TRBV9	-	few	CASSASGSAGETQYF	TGTGCCAGCAGCGCCTCCGGGTCGGCCGGAGAGACCCAGTACTTC
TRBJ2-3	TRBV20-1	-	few	CSARRHRESTDTQYF	TGCAGTGCTAGAAGACATAGAGAAAGCACAGATACGCAGTATTTT
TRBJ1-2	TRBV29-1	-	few	CSVVGDTYYGYTF	TGCAGCGTTGTGGGGGACACTTACTATGGCTACACCTTC
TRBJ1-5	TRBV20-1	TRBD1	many	CSARATPGGVGQPQHF	TGCAGTGCTAGAGCGACCCCAGGGGGCGTCGGTCAGCCCCAGCATTTT
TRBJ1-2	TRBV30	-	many	CAWRSPAQSHTF	TGTGCCTGGAGATCTCCAGCTCAGAGTCACACCTTC
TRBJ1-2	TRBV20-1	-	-	CSAWRPSNYGYTF	TGCAGTGCTTGGAGACCCTCTAACTATGGCTACACCTTC
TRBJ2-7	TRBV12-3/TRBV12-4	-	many	CASSPPRPGTRMYEQYF	TGTGCCAGCAGTCCACCACGTCCCGGGACAAGAATGTACGAGCAGTACTTC
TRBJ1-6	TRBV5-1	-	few	CASSLVGSPNPLHF	TGCGCCAGCAGCTTGGTTGGCAGCCCAAATCCCCTCCACTTT
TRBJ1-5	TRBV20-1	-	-	CSARVSGYSNQPQHF	TGCAGTGCTAGAGTCTCCGGTTATAGCAATCAGCCCCAGCATTTT
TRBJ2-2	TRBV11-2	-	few	CASSLEGGSGELFF	TGTGCCAGCAGCTTAGAGGGAGGCTCCGGGGAGCTGTTTTTT